These T cell receptor beta chains were read from a single sample in a study of T cell repertoires in aging, cancer and after chemotherapy. MiXCR, applied by TCRdb to the multiplex PCR reads, yields one record per CDR3 protein. The sample holds hundreds of distinct CDR3 sequences, roughly 25% seen once. The source material was blood. The receptors stem from a human donor with a blood cancer. Each CDR3 is given with its conserved first and last residue. The D gene is left open where the match is weak. Rows give clone size only sometimes, using once, few, many, or a class for an expanded clone.

medium-sized	TRBV5-6	.	TRBJ2-3	17	TGTGCCAGCAGCGTAGCCCATAGGGGGGAAACCACAGATACGCAGTATTTT	CASSVAHRGETTDTQYF
large	TRBV19	.	TRBJ2-2	15	TGTGCCAGTAGTATCGACAGGGCGGGAACCGGGGAGCTGTTTTTT	CASSIDRAGTGELFF
large	TRBV6-1	TRBD2	TRBJ2-1	15	TGTGCCAGCAGCGATGTGCTGGGCGGGAGGGATGAGCAGTTCTTC	CASSDVLGGRDEQFF
medium-sized	TRBV15	TRBD1	TRBJ2-4	17	TGTGCCACCAGCAGACCTCCTGGGGACAGGGGCAAAAACATTCAGTACTTC	CATSRPPGDRGKNIQYF
.	TRBV12-3/TRBV12-4	TRBD2	TRBJ2-7	16	TGTGCCAGCAGTTCGGGACTAGCGGGAACCCCCTGCGAGCAGTACTTC	CASSSGLAGTPCEQYF
large	TRBV7-2	TRBD2	TRBJ2-1	15	TGTGCCAGCGGGAACAGCGGGGTATCCTACAATGAGCAGTTCTTC	CASGNSGVSYNEQFF
.	TRBV11-3	TRBD2	TRBJ2-5	19	TGTGCCAGCAGCTTAGATCCTGGATGGCTAGCGGGAGTTTCCGAGACCCAGTACTTC	CASSLDPGWLAGVSETQYF
large	TRBV12-3/TRBV12-4	.	TRBJ2-2	15	TGTGCCTACGGGGGGACAGCAACGAACACCGGGGAGCTGTTTTTT	CAYGGTATNTGELFF
large	TRBV5-6	TRBD1	TRBJ2-2	17	TGTGCCAGCAGCCCAACCTTTACCGGGACAGGGATCGGGGAGCTGTTTTTT	CASSPTFTGTGIGELFF
few	TRBV12-3/TRBV12-4	TRBD2	TRBJ2-7	16	TGTGCCAGCAGTTCGGGACTAGCGGGAACCCCCTACGAGCAGTACTTC	CASSSGLAGTPYEQYF